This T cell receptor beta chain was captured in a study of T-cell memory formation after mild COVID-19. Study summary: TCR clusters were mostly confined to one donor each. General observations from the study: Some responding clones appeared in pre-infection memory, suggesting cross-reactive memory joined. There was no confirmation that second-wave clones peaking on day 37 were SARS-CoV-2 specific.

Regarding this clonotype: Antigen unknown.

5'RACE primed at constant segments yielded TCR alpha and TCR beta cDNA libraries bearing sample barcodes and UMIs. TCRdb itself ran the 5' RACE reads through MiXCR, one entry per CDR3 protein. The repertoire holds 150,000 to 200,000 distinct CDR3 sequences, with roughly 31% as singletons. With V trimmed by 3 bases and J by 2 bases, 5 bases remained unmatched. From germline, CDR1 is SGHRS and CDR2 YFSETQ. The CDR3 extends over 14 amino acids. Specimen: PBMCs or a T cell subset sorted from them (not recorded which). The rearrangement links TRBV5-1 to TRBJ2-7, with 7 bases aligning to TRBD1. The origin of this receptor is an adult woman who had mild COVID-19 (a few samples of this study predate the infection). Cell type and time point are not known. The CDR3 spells CASSSSGTAYEQYF. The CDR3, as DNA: TGCGCCAGCAGCTCATCCGGGACAGCCTACGAGCAGTACTTC.